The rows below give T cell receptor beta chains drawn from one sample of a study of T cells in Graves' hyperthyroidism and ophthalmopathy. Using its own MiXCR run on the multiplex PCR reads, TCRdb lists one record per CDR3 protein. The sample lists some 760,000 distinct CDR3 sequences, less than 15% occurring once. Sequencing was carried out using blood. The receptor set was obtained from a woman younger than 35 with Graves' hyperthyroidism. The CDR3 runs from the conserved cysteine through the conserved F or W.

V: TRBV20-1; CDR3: CSARLGPETQYF
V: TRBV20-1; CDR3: CSARGRIGDEGYTF
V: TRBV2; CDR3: CASSGTRGSYF
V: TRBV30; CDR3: CAWSVPGIPYEQYF
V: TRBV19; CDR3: CASKSGRLGYTF
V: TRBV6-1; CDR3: CASRGGQPFYNEQFF
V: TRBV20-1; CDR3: CSATQNTEAFF
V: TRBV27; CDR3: CASSLSGSGTEAFF
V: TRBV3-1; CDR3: CASSQDLVFGDTEAFF
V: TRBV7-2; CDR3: CASSPLAGGGEQYF
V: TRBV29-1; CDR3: CSVEEIANTEAFF
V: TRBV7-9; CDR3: CASSLVVAGVSGRSSTDTQYF
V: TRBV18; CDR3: CASSPMESHEQFF
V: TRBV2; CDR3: CASTERQGSNQPQHF
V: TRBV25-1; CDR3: CASSDATKQGIPYGYTF
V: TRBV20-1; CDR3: CSASPRGPIGTQYF
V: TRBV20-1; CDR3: CSAPGQGREQYF
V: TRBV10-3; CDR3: CAISEPGKSNTEAFF
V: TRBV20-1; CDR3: CSAPFTAGDLLTPSTDTQYF
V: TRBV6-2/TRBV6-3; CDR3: CASSYGASGSSYNEQFF
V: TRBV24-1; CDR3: CATSDFTDSKETQYF
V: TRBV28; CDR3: CASSLSGTGRREQYF
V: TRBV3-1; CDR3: CASSQREAQYF
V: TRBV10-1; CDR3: CASSAQVQETQYF
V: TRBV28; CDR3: CASSYSGRKKPSYEQYF
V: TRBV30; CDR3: CAWSAMGSGSNEQFF
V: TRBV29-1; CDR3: CSVSGQAINYGYTF
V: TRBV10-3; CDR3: CAIWTGSDTQYF
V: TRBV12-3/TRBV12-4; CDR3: CASSLGQGRVQYF
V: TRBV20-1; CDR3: CSALGTYNTGELFF
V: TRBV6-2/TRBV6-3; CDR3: CASSWGGSGNQPQHF